The T cell receptor (beta chain) under discussion was sequenced for a study of T cells in Graves' hyperthyroidism and ophthalmopathy. In regard to this clonotype: Its matching antigen is unknown.

Hyperthyroidism was newly diagnosed in patients aged 18 to 65 (duration under 2 months). Sample collection date corresponds to first hyperthyroidism diagnosis, prior to any ophthalmopathy symptoms. Unmatched junction bases numbered 5, after V lost 4 bases and J lost 5 bases. The CDR3 loop spans 14 amino acids. The germline CDR1 and CDR2 sequences are PRHDT and FYEKMQ (reference sequence). Study-wide results and caveats: For ophthalmopathy, model prediction preceded onset by a median approximately 6 months.

Amplified regions were TCR beta CDR3 sequences from RNA transcripts. The HTBI set primed first-round TCR CDR3 RT-PCR. TCRdb independently ran MiXCR on the multiplex PCR reads; one entry per CDR3 protein. The sample carries around 250,000 distinct CDR3 sequences, 13% to 15% recorded once. The rearrangement joins TRBV13 to TRBJ2-5, with 9 bases matching TRBD1. The receptor comes from a woman aged 40 to 55 with Graves' hyperthyroidism that later progressed to Graves' ophthalmopathy. Material: blood. The CDR3, as DNA: TGTGCCAGCAGCTATCGGACAGGGGACGAGACCCAGTACTTC. This sequence encodes CASSYRTGDETQYF.